These 5 T cell receptor beta chains share one sample of origin, sequenced in a study of cytomegalovirus exposure and HLA in healthy donors. The PCR was carried out with 60 Vbeta primers and 13 Jbeta primers. The repertoire was sequenced with immunoSEQ multiplex PCR; TCRdb's copy has only in-frame clones and lacks some. Here the sample spans 200,000 or so clones, roughly 84% being singletons. The sequenced sample was PBMCs. The receptor set was obtained from a girl in the first two years of life in good health and CMV-seronegative.

V is TRBV7-9 and J is TRBJ2-7, with 8 positions matching TRBD1. CDR1 and CDR2 from the germline V gene are SEHNR and FQNEAQ (reference sequence). The CDR3 consists of 14 residues. The J segment lost 2 bases and the V segment lost 5 bases, leaving 5 bases of the junction unmatched. CDR3 loop: CASSQTGDTYEQYF. In nucleotides, the CDR3 is TGTGCCAGCAGCCAGACAGGGGATACCTACGAGCAGTACTTC.

V and J are TRBV30 and TRBJ2-2, with a possible D match to TRBD2 (6 bases). V gave up 0 bases and J gave up 2 bases, with 13 bases separating them. Germline CDR1 and CDR2: GTSNPN and SVGIG (reference sequence). The CDR3 runs to 16 residues. The CDR3 nucleotides read TGTGCCTGGAGTGTATTTGCGGGAAGAAACACCGGGGAGCTGTTTTTT. Encoded protein: CAWSVFAGRNTGELFF.

The J gene is TRBJ2-5, the V gene TRBV2; the D gene is possibly TRBD2 (6 bases). Trimming left V 6 bases short and J 4 bases short, with 15 bases between. The germline gives CDR1 SNHLY, CDR2 FYNNEI. The CDR3 is made up of 14 amino acids. CDR3 protein: CASRGGRGRETQYF. The DNA for the CDR3 is TGTGCCAGCAGGGGGGGTAGGGGTCGAGAGACCCAGTACTTC. The complete variable domain, with remaining parts taken from reference TRBV2 and TRBJ2-5, reads EPEVTQTPSHQVTQMGQEVILRCVPISNHLYFYWYRQILGQKVEFLVSFYNNEISEKSEIFDDQFSVERPDGSNFTLKIRSTKLEDSAMYFCASRGGRGRETQYFGPGTRLLVL.

The chain combines TRBV5-4 with TRBJ2-1; 9 nucleotides line up with TRBD2. The ends lost 0 bases at V and 10 bases at J; junction bases unmatched: 2. The CDR3 runs to 13 residues. Per germline, CDR1 SGHNT and CDR2 YYREEE (reference sequence). CDR3 protein: CASSLGTSDEQFF. Written as DNA, the CDR3 is TGTGCCAGCAGCTTGGGGACTAGCGACGAGCAGTTCTTC.

V gene TRBV11-2 combines with J gene TRBJ2-7; TRBD1 aligns across 10 bases. The CDR3 consists of 14 residues. Germline CDR1 SGHAT, CDR2 FQNNGV. With V trimmed by 5 bases and J by 5 bases, 6 bases remained unmatched. CDR3 coding DNA: TGTGCCAGCAGCCCCGGGACAGGGGCCCACGAGCAGTACTTC. Translation gives CASSPGTGAHEQYF.